This is a list of T cell receptor beta chains from one sample in a study of molecular identifiers for immune sequencing clone quantification. TCRdb independently ran MiXCR on the PCR reads; one entry per CDR3 protein. The sample has 460,000 or so distinct CDR3 sequences, approximately 25% seen once. Sequenced: naive CD8+ T cells from blood, with Jurkat cell RNA spiked in. The receptors here all came from a human donor in good health. Some libraries in this study had Jurkat cell RNA spiked in. Both conserved end residues are part of each CDR3. Each record gives: clone size, V gene, J gene, D gene, CDR3 protein, CDR3 DNA. A D gene is named only where the DNA matches it firmly. Some rows mark clone size as missing; the rest say once, few, many or name a class of expanded clone.

abundance: NA
v_gene: TRBV6-2/TRBV6-3
j_gene: TRBJ2-2
d_gene: NA
CDR3aa: CASSHVNAGELFF
CDR3nt: TGTGCCAGCAGTCATGTGAACGCCGGGGAGCTGTTTTTT

abundance: many
v_gene: TRBV7-9
j_gene: TRBJ2-2
d_gene: NA
CDR3aa: CASSLVLPTGELFF
CDR3nt: TGTGCCAGCAGCTTAGTTCTACCCACCGGGGAGCTGTTTTTT

abundance: NA
v_gene: TRBV11-2
j_gene: TRBJ1-1
d_gene: TRBD1
CDR3aa: CASSLDNRGPINTEAFF
CDR3nt: TGTGCCAGCAGCTTAGACAACAGGGGACCCATTAACACTGAAGCTTTCTTT

abundance: NA
v_gene: TRBV7-3
j_gene: TRBJ1-5
d_gene: NA
CDR3aa: CASSPNRTNQPQHF
CDR3nt: TGTGCCAGCAGCCCGAACAGAACCAATCAGCCCCAGCATTTT

abundance: NA
v_gene: TRBV7-2
j_gene: TRBJ2-7
d_gene: NA
CDR3aa: CASSTVWRIEQYF
CDR3nt: TGTGCCAGCAGCACGGTATGGCGTATCGAGCAGTACTTC

abundance: few
v_gene: TRBV12-3/TRBV12-4
j_gene: TRBJ2-3
d_gene: NA
CDR3aa: CASSPGTSESTDTQYF
CDR3nt: TGTGCCAGCAGTCCGGGGACATCCGAGAGCACAGATACGCAGTATTTT

abundance: NA
v_gene: TRBV27
j_gene: TRBJ1-5
d_gene: TRBD1
CDR3aa: CASSRQGVNQPQHF
CDR3nt: TGTGCCAGCAGCCGACAGGGTGTAAATCAGCCCCAGCATTTT

abundance: NA
v_gene: TRBV12-3/TRBV12-4
j_gene: TRBJ2-7
d_gene: NA
CDR3aa: CASVPVDGYEQSF
CDR3nt: TGTGCGAGCGTGCCTGTGGACGGCTACGAGCAGTCCTTC

abundance: NA
v_gene: TRBV28
j_gene: TRBJ2-1
d_gene: NA
CDR3aa: CASSLRDPAYNEQFF
CDR3nt: TGTGCCAGCAGCCTCCGGGACCCGGCCTACAATGAGCAGTTCTTC

abundance: NA
v_gene: TRBV7-2
j_gene: TRBJ1-1
d_gene: NA
CDR3aa: CASRPDTEAFF
CDR3nt: TGTGCCAGCCGCCCTGACACTGAAGCTTTCTTT

abundance: few
v_gene: TRBV18
j_gene: TRBJ1-5
d_gene: NA
CDR3aa: CASSHDPGAVEPQHF
CDR3nt: TGTGCCAGCTCACATGATCCAGGGGCCGTGGAGCCCCAGCATTTT

abundance: many
v_gene: TRBV9
j_gene: TRBJ2-7
d_gene: TRBD1
CDR3aa: CASSESWDSYEQYF
CDR3nt: TGTGCCAGCAGCGAAAGCTGGGACAGCTACGAGCAGTACTTC

abundance: many
v_gene: TRBV12-3/TRBV12-4
j_gene: TRBJ1-5
d_gene: NA
CDR3aa: CASSPPGGPQHF
CDR3nt: TGTGCCAGCAGTCCCCCCGGAGGGCCCCAGCATTTT

abundance: NA
v_gene: TRBV23-1
j_gene: TRBJ2-1
d_gene: TRBD2
CDR3aa: CASVIRIAGGRNEQFF
CDR3nt: TGCGCCAGCGTAATTCGAATAGCGGGGGGCCGGAATGAGCAGTTCTTC

abundance: few
v_gene: TRBV4-1
j_gene: TRBJ2-2
d_gene: NA
CDR3aa: CASSQDTFGELFF
CDR3nt: TGCGCCAGCAGCCAAGATACCTTCGGGGAGCTGTTTTTT

abundance: many
v_gene: TRBV12-3/TRBV12-4
j_gene: TRBJ1-4
d_gene: NA
CDR3aa: CASSSNNRGEKLFF
CDR3nt: TGTGCCAGCAGTTCTAATAATCGCGGTGAAAAACTGTTTTTT

abundance: many
v_gene: TRBV10-2
j_gene: TRBJ1-1
d_gene: NA
CDR3aa: CASSSTGEAFF
CDR3nt: TGCGCCAGCAGTTCGACGGGTGAAGCTTTCTTT

abundance: few
v_gene: TRBV4-1
j_gene: TRBJ2-5
d_gene: TRBD2
CDR3aa: CASRATSGAETQYF
CDR3nt: TGCGCCAGCAGAGCGACTAGCGGGGCTGAGACCCAGTACTTC

abundance: NA
v_gene: TRBV19
j_gene: TRBJ1-4
d_gene: NA
CDR3aa: CASSTRGLGEKLFF
CDR3nt: TGTGCCAGTAGTACTCGGGGTTTAGGTGAAAAACTGTTTTTT

abundance: few
v_gene: TRBV12-5
j_gene: TRBJ2-1
d_gene: TRBD2
CDR3aa: CASAPPDPSGRNNEQFF
CDR3nt: TGTGCTAGTGCCCCCCCGGACCCTAGCGGGAGAAACAATGAGCAGTTCTTC

abundance: NA
v_gene: TRBV7-9
j_gene: TRBJ2-1
d_gene: NA
CDR3aa: CASSLQGALHEQFF
CDR3nt: TGTGCCAGCAGCTTACAGGGCGCTCTGCATGAGCAGTTCTTC

abundance: many
v_gene: TRBV25-1
j_gene: TRBJ1-1
d_gene: NA
CDR3aa: CASSEQNTEAFF
CDR3nt: TGTGCCAGCAGTGAACAGAACACTGAAGCTTTCTTT

abundance: few
v_gene: TRBV6-2/TRBV6-3
j_gene: TRBJ1-1
d_gene: NA
CDR3aa: CASAGQLNTEAFF
CDR3nt: TGTGCCAGTGCAGGACAGCTGAACACTGAAGCTTTCTTT

abundance: many
v_gene: TRBV18
j_gene: TRBJ2-1
d_gene: TRBD2
CDR3aa: CASSPVAGGEEEQFF
CDR3nt: TGTGCCAGCTCACCGGTAGCGGGAGGAGAAGAGGAGCAGTTCTTC

abundance: many
v_gene: TRBV2
j_gene: TRBJ2-4
d_gene: NA
CDR3aa: CASSEVVPGEIAKNIQYF
CDR3nt: TGTGCCAGCAGTGAAGTAGTCCCCGGGGAAATAGCCAAAAACATTCAGTACTTC

abundance: many
v_gene: TRBV4-3
j_gene: TRBJ2-3
d_gene: NA
CDR3aa: CASSQGGLAKKPSDTQYF
CDR3nt: TGCGCCAGCAGCCAAGGAGGCCTAGCGAAGAAACCATCAGATACGCAGTATTTT

abundance: NA
v_gene: TRBV6-1
j_gene: TRBJ1-1
d_gene: NA
CDR3aa: CASSEWVGATEAFF
CDR3nt: TGTGCCAGCAGTGAATGGGTGGGCGCGACTGAAGCTTTCTTT

abundance: few
v_gene: TRBV7-9
j_gene: TRBJ2-1
d_gene: NA
CDR3aa: CASSGSGPTSYNEQFF
CDR3nt: TGTGCCAGCAGCGGGAGCGGGCCTACCTCCTACAATGAGCAGTTCTTC

abundance: NA
v_gene: TRBV30
j_gene: TRBJ1-4
d_gene: NA
CDR3aa: CAGEPWGEVEKLFF
CDR3nt: TGTGCCGGGGAACCCTGGGGGGAGGTTGAAAAACTGTTTTTT

abundance: many
v_gene: TRBV29-1
j_gene: TRBJ2-7
d_gene: TRBD1
CDR3aa: CSVEGRQGEQYF
CDR3nt: TGCAGCGTTGAGGGGAGACAGGGTGAGCAGTACTTC